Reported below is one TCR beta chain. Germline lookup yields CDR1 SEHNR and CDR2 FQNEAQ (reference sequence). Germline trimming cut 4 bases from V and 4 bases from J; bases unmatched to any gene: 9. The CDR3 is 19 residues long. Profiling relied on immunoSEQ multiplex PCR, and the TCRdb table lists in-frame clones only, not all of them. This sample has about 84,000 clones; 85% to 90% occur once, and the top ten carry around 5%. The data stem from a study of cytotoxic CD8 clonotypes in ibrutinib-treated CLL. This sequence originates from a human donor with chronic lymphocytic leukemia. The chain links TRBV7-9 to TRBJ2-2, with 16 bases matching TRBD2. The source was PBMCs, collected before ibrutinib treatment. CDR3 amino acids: CASSSPGTSGRGSTGELFF. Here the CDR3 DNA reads TGTGCCAGCAGCTCCCCCGGGACTAGCGGGAGGGGGAGCACCGGGGAGCTGTTTTTT.